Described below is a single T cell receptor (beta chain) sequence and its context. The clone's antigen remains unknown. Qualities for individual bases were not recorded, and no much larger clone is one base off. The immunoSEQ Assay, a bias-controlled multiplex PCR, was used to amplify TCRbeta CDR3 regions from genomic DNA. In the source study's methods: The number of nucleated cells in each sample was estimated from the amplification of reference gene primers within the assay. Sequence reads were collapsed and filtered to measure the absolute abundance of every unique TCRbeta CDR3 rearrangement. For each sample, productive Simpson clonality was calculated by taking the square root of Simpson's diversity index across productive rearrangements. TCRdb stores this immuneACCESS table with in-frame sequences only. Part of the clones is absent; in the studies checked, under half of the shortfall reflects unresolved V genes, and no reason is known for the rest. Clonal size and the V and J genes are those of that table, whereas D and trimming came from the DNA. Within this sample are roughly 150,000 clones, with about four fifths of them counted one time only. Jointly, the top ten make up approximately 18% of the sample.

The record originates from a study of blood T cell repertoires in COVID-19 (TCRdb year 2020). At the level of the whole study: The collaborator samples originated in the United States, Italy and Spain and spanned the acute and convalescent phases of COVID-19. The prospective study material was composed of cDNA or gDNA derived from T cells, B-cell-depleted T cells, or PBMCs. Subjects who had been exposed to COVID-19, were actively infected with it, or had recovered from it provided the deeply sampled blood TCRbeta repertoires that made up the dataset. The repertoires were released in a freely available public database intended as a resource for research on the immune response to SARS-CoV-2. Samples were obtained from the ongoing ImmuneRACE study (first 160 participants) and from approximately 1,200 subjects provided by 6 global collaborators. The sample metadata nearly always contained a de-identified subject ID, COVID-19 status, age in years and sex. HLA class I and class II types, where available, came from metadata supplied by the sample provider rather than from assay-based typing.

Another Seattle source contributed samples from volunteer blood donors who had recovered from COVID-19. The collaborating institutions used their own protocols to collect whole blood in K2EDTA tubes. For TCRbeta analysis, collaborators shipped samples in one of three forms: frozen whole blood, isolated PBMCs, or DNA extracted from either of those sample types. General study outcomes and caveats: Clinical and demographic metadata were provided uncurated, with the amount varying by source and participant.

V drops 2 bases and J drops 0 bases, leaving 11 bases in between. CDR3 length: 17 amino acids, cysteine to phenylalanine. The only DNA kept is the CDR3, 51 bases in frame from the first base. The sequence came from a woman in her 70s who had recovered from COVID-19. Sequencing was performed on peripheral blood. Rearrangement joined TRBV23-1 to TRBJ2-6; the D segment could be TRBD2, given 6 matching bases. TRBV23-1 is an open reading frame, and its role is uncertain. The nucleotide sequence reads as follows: TGCGCCAGCAGTCAACCCGCGGGGTCCTCTGGGGCCAACGTCCTGACTTTC. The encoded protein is CASSQPAGSSGANVLTF.